This T cell receptor (beta chain) originates from a study of post-analysis software for immune sequencing data. Overall study findings and caveats: TRBV5-6, TRBV5-1 and TRBV20-1 were among four or five TRBV segments more frequent in patients than controls.

Germline loops: CDR1 MDHEN, CDR2 SYDVKM. The trim removed 2 bases at V and 0 bases at J, leaving 5 bases unmatched. This CDR3 is built from 18 residues. Unique molecular identifiers were built into the TCR beta cDNA libraries. Out of about 0.9 to 10 million T cells, a few hundred thousand cDNA molecules were generated. A single record per CDR3 protein comes from TCRdb applying MiXCR to the PCR reads. Found here are some 500,000 distinct CDR3 sequences, approximately 46% of them singletons; the top ten hold 9.5% to 13%. In its sample, this clonotype was seen a few times. What it recognizes is unknown. Sample: blood. The TCR comes from a girl aged 5-17 years with multiple sclerosis. The chain is built from TRBV28 and TRBJ2-6, with 9 bases lining up with TRBD2. CDR3 nucleotides: TGTGCCAGCAGTTTAGTCCTAGCGGGGCCCTCTGGGGCCAACGTCCTGACTTTC. Amino acid sequence: CASSLVLAGPSGANVLTF.